This note documents a single T cell receptor beta chain sequence. PCR amplification relied on 60 Vbeta primers (plus 13 Jbeta primers). Only in-frame clones appear in the TCRdb table, and some are missing; sequencing was by immunoSEQ multiplex PCR. The table includes more than 85,000 clones, around 85% detected once. The source of the sample is a study of cytomegalovirus exposure and HLA in healthy donors. This CDR3 comprises 13 residues. V shed 5 bases and J 3 bases; nucleotides not matched to a gene: 2. Per germline, CDR1 LNHDA and CDR2 SQIVND (reference sequence). V gene TRBV19 combines with J gene TRBJ2-7, with 9 bases that match TRBD1. The clonotype originates from a man under 40 in good health and CMV-seropositive. The specimen sequenced was PBMCs. CDR3: CASSAGQGYEQYF. CDR3 bases: TGTGCCAGTAGTGCGGGACAGGGCTACGAGCAGTACTTC.